This TCR beta chain was sequenced in a study of blood T cell repertoires in COVID-19. Study information: The study drew acute and convalescent COVID-19 samples from the United States, Italy and Spain. PBMCs, B-cell-depleted T cells, or T cells were the source of the cDNA or gDNA that made up the material.

Authors' methods: Cell counts per sample came from amplifying reference gene primers. This table comes from immunoSEQ multiplex PCR, and its TCRdb copy is limited to in-frame clones, with some not included. That table furnishes V, J and clone size, whereas the DNA furnished D and trimming. The sample comprises more than 150,000 clones, 85% to 90% of which are singletons, and roughly 14% rests with the top ten. From germline, CDR1 is GTSNPN and CDR2 SVGIG (reference sequence). This CDR3 spans 15 amino acids. Trimming shortened V by 3 bases and J by 0 bases, and 15 bases separated the two germline ends.

This clonotype was sampled from a woman between 40 and 50 years old with acute or convalescent COVID-19. The specimen sequenced was peripheral blood. The chain recombines TRBV30 with TRBJ2-7; D is possibly TRBD2 (6 bases). CDR3 bases: TGTGCCTGGAGCGAATCGGGACTCATCTCCTACGAGCAGTACTTC. Translating it yields CAWSESGLISYEQYF.